Only a few counts were recorded for the clone carrying this T cell receptor beta chain. This sample was taken from a study of response to subunit inactivated influenza vaccine. After removal of 6 bases from V and 2 bases from J, the junction contained 5 bases not matched to a gene. Germline CDR1 reads SGDLS; CDR2 reads YYNGEE. The CDR3 is made up of 15 amino acids. TCRdb passed the RT-PCR reads through MiXCR, listing each CDR3 protein once. There are hundreds of thousands of distinct CDR3 sequences in the sample; about 12% occur only once, and approximately 8.4% lies in the top ten. The sample was non-naive T cells sorted from PBMCs, taken roughly 2 weeks before vaccination. This sequence originates from a man between 45 and 60 years old who received an inactivated influenza vaccine. This chain links TRBV9 with TRBJ1-5; 10 bases fit TRBD1. The CDR3 loop reads CASTQTGGGNQPQHF. CDR3 DNA: TGTGCCAGCACCCAGACAGGGGGCGGCAATCAGCCCCAGCATTTT.